Listed below are T cell receptor beta chains from one sample, sequenced in a study of T cells in narcolepsy. The repertoire was sequenced with immunoSEQ multiplex PCR; TCRdb's copy has only in-frame clones and lacks some. The repertoire holds 30,000 to 35,000 clones, with less than 90% as singletons. Sequenced material: memory (CD45RA-) CD4+ T cells from blood. Receptors were obtained from a human donor in good health. Both conserved end residues are part of each CDR3. D genes are given only for firm matches. Clone size is stated in some rows and not others, as once, few, many or a class when expanded.

>NA|TRBV5-4|TRBD1|TRBJ2-5
CASSWDRGGETQYF
TGTGCCAGCAGCTGGGACAGGGGAGGAGAGACCCAGTACTTC
>once|TRBV6-5|TRBD2|TRBJ2-1
CASSAGVSYNEQFF
TGTGCCAGCAGCGCGGGGGTCTCCTACAATGAGCAGTTCTTC
>NA|TRBV5-1|NA|TRBJ2-3
CASSLGGVPDTQYF
TGCGCCAGCAGCTTGGGTGGCGTCCCAGATACGCAGTATTTT
>NA|TRBV5-4|TRBD1|TRBJ1-1
CASSPGQGNTEAFF
TGTGCCAGCAGCCCGGGACAGGGGAACACTGAAGCTTTCTTT
>NA|TRBV7-9|NA|TRBJ2-3
CASSFLLGGEDTQYF
TGTGCCAGCAGCTTCCTGCTGGGGGGTGAAGATACGCAGTATTTT
>NA|TRBV5-4|TRBD2|TRBJ2-7
CASSVFSGGNNNPYEQYF
TGTGCCAGCAGCGTCTTTAGCGGGGGGAATAATAACCCCTACGAGCAGTACTTC
>once|TRBV7-2|TRBD2|TRBJ2-7
CASSPQQGGIYEQYF
TGTGCCAGCAGCCCCCAGCAGGGAGGGATCTACGAGCAGTACTTC
>NA|TRBV19|TRBD1|TRBJ1-1
CASNHGPGQGATEAFF
TGTGCCAGTAATCATGGGCCGGGACAGGGGGCAACTGAAGCTTTCTTT
>once|TRBV7-7|TRBD2|TRBJ2-1
CASSLVASGRGEQFF
TGTGCCAGCAGCTTAGTGGCTAGCGGGAGGGGTGAGCAGTTCTTC
>NA|TRBV5-1|NA|TRBJ1-1
CASTGQLNTEAFF
TGCGCCAGCACCGGACAGCTGAACACTGAAGCTTTCTTT
>NA|TRBV19|NA|TRBJ1-5
CASSIRGAQPQHF
TGTGCCAGTAGTATAAGGGGTGCTCAGCCCCAGCATTTT
>NA|TRBV19|TRBD1|TRBJ1-1
CASSIGQAKNTEAFF
TGTGCCAGTAGTATCGGACAGGCAAAGAACACTGAAGCTTTCTTT
>NA|TRBV23-1|NA|TRBJ2-2
CASRHSQGTNTGELFF
TGCGCCAGCAGGCACTCACAGGGCACGAACACCGGGGAGCTGTTTTTT
>NA|TRBV9|NA|TRBJ1-4
CASSVQATNEKLFF
TGTGCCAGCAGCGTACAGGCAACTAATGAAAAACTGTTTTTT
>once|TRBV2|TRBD2|TRBJ2-1
CASSGTSGVGEQFF
TGTGCCAGCAGCGGGACTAGCGGGGTCGGTGAGCAGTTCTTC
>few|TRBV7-2|NA|TRBJ2-7
CASTARGGSYEQYF
TGTGCCAGCACCGCCAGGGGGGGGTCCTACGAGCAGTACTTC
>NA|TRBV7-2|TRBD2|TRBJ2-3
CASRLAGTGDTQYF
TGTGCCAGCCGACTAGCGGGGACGGGAGATACGCAGTATTTT
>NA|TRBV11-1|TRBD2|TRBJ2-7
CASSLWATSGGAEQYF
TGTGCCAGCAGCTTATGGGCTACTAGCGGGGGTGCCGAGCAGTACTTC
>NA|TRBV18|TRBD2|TRBJ2-7
CASSPGLADYEQYF
TGTGCCAGCTCACCGGGACTAGCGGACTACGAGCAGTACTTC
>NA|TRBV6-5|TRBD1|TRBJ1-2
CASNPGQGALGYTF
TGTGCCAGCAACCCGGGACAGGGGGCTCTTGGCTACACCTTC
>NA|TRBV5-6|TRBD1|TRBJ2-7
CASSGTGVWYEQYF
TGTGCCAGCAGCGGCACAGGGGTTTGGTACGAGCAGTACTTC
>NA|TRBV15|NA|TRBJ2-1
CATSRDLGYNEQFF
TGTGCCACCAGCAGAGATTTGGGTTACAATGAGCAGTTCTTC
>NA|TRBV4-3|NA|TRBJ2-7
CASSQVYEQYF
TGCGCCAGCAGCCAAGTCTACGAGCAGTACTTC
>NA|TRBV9|NA|TRBJ2-1
CASSQEGGPYNEQFF
TGTGCCAGCAGCCAAGAGGGGGGTCCCTACAATGAGCAGTTCTTC
>NA|TRBV18|NA|TRBJ1-1
CASSTDSTEAFF
TGTGCCAGCTCAACGGACAGTACTGAAGCTTTCTTT
>NA|TRBV29-1|NA|TRBJ2-5
CSVELTREETQYF
TGCAGCGTTGAACTTACTAGGGAAGAGACCCAGTACTTC
>NA|TRBV4-1|NA|TRBJ1-4
CASSQPTVSNEKLFF
TGCGCCAGCAGCCAACCGACAGTTAGTAATGAAAAACTGTTTTTT
>NA|TRBV28|NA|TRBJ1-1
CASGRGKNTEAFF
TGTGCCAGCGGGAGGGGGAAGAACACTGAAGCTTTCTTT
>NA|TRBV6-1|TRBD1|TRBJ2-7
CASTSGGKEYEQYF
TGTGCCAGCACTTCAGGGGGCAAGGAGTACGAGCAGTACTTC
>few|TRBV6-1|NA|TRBJ2-1
CASSEASAIKVQFF
TGTGCCAGCAGTGAGGCTAGCGCCATAAAAGTGCAGTTCTTC
>few|TRBV11-1|NA|TRBJ2-7
CASSLSYGSDEQYF
TGTGCCAGCAGCTTAAGTTACGGTAGCGACGAGCAGTACTTC
>NA|TRBV19|NA|TRBJ1-3
CAAGAGGNTIYF
TGTGCCGCGGGCGCAGGGGGAAACACCATATATTTT
>NA|TRBV2|NA|TRBJ2-2
CASRHRDVSGELFF
TGTGCCAGCAGGCACAGGGACGTCTCCGGGGAGCTGTTTTTT
>NA|TRBV7-3|NA|TRBJ2-3
CASSPTLGDTQYF
TGTGCCAGCAGCCCCACCCTCGGAGATACGCAGTATTTT
>NA|TRBV19|NA|TRBJ2-5
CASSISQGRGETQYF
TGTGCCAGTAGTATATCCCAGGGTCGGGGAGAGACCCAGTACTTC
>NA|TRBV14|TRBD1|TRBJ1-4
CASPGQGSEKLFF
TGTGCCAGTCCGGGACAGGGGAGTGAAAAACTGTTTTTT
>NA|TRBV30|TRBD1|TRBJ1-2
CAWSAGGYYGYTF
TGTGCCTGGTCGGCAGGGGGATACTATGGCTACACCTTC
>NA|TRBV29-1|NA|TRBJ1-1
CSVAQGWTEAFF
TGCAGCGTCGCTCAGGGATGGACTGAAGCTTTCTTT
>NA|TRBV7-2|NA|TRBJ2-3
CASSFGGYSTDTQYF
TGTGCCAGCAGCTTCGGCGGGTACAGCACAGATACGCAGTATTTT
>NA|TRBV15|NA|TRBJ2-5
CATSRYRLFGETQYF
TGTGCCACCAGCAGATATCGACTCTTTGGGGAGACCCAGTACTTC
>few|TRBV11-1|NA|TRBJ2-1
CASSLEWEQFF
TGTGCCAGCAGCTTAGAATGGGAGCAGTTCTTC
>NA|TRBV5-1|NA|TRBJ1-2
CASSLGGTENYGYTF
TGCGCCAGCAGCTTAGGTGGGACGGAAAACTATGGCTACACCTTC
>NA|TRBV18|TRBD1|TRBJ1-1
CASSPSGTGTEAFF
TGTGCCAGCTCACCCTCCGGGACAGGGACTGAAGCTTTCTTT
>NA|TRBV5-4|NA|TRBJ1-4
CASSLPSGETNEKLFF
TGTGCCAGCAGCTTGCCATCGGGGGAGACTAATGAAAAACTGTTTTTT
>NA|TRBV19|NA|TRBJ1-1
CASNSGWTEAFF
TGTGCCAGTAACTCCGGGTGGACTGAAGCTTTCTTT
>NA|TRBV27|TRBD1|TRBJ2-3
CASTYRGWDTDTQYF
TGTGCCAGCACCTACAGGGGATGGGACACAGATACGCAGTATTTT
>NA|TRBV15|NA|TRBJ2-5
CATARDITQETQYF
TGTGCCACCGCCCGGGACATCACCCAAGAGACCCAGTACTTC
>NA|TRBV15|NA|TRBJ2-3
CATSRVRGLSTDTQYF
TGTGCCACCAGCAGAGTACGTGGACTAAGCACAGATACGCAGTATTTT